One sample yielded the 28 T cell receptor beta chains listed below, sequenced in a study of blood T cell repertoires in COVID-19. TCRdb's copy holds only in-frame clones and misses some; the assay was immunoSEQ multiplex PCR. The profile shows hundreds of thousands of clones, about 88% of them singletons. Input material: peripheral blood. Receptors originate from a man younger than 35 with COVID-19, enrolled during active disease.

The CDR3 protein is CASSLGISGGTGELFF. DNA of the CDR3: TGCGCCAGCAGCTTGGGTATTAGCGGTGGTACCGGGGAGCTGTTTTTT. The chain is built from TRBV5-1 and TRBJ2-2; possible D gene TRBD2, 6 bases. This CDR3 has 16 residues. V was clipped by 0 bases and J by 5 bases, with 14 bases between them. Germline values: CDR1 SGHRS, CDR2 YFSETQ.

The chain recombines TRBV5-4 with TRBJ2-7, with a possible D match to TRBD2 (6 bases). The CDR3 sequence is 14 residues long. Germline CDR1 SGHNT, CDR2 YYREEE (reference sequence). V lost 0 bases to trimming and J lost 0 bases, with 7 bases between them. The CDR3 sequence: CASSLAGVSYEQYF. DNA for the CDR3: TGTGCCAGCAGCTTGGCGGGGGTCTCCTACGAGCAGTACTTC.

V is TRBV10-1 and J is TRBJ1-5; D unclear. This CDR3 has 12 amino acids. The V gene's germline CDR1 is WNHNN and CDR2 SYGVQD (reference sequence). V was trimmed by 7 bases and J by 0 bases, leaving 4 bases between them. In DNA form, the CDR3 reads TGCGCCAGCAACTATAGCAATCAGCCCCAGCATTTT. Translation gives CASNYSNQPQHF.

The chain combines TRBV5-4 with TRBJ2-1; 8 bases map to TRBD1. The V segment lost 2 bases and the J segment 3 bases; nucleotides outside the gene matches: 4. Germline values: CDR1 SGHNT, CDR2 YYREEE (reference sequence). This CDR3 is built from 15 residues. The CDR3 here is CASSLDRGIYNEQFF. In DNA, the CDR3 is TGTGCCAGCAGCTTAGACAGGGGTATCTACAATGAGCAGTTCTTC.

J is TRBJ2-3 and V is TRBV5-4; D possibly corresponds to TRBD2 (7 bases). The germline CDR1 and CDR2 sequences are SGHNT and YYREEE (reference sequence). The CDR3 is 16 amino acids. Trimming shortened V by 2 bases and J by 0 bases, and 13 bases separated the two germline ends. CDR3 DNA: TGTGCCAGCAGCTTTAGGAGGGGGGGAAGCACAGATACGCAGTATTTT. It encodes CASSFRRGGSTDTQYF. Looking up the rest from reference TRBV5-4 and TRBJ2-3 gives the full variable domain: ETGVTQSPTHLIKTRGQQVTLRCSSQSGHNTVSWYQQALGQGPQFIFQYYREEENGRGNFPPRFSGLQFPNYSSELNVNALELDDSALYLCASSFRRGGSTDTQYFGPGTRLTVL.

The chain has TRBV12-5 and TRBJ2-2; 10 nucleotides line up with TRBD2. Germline-derived CDR1 and CDR2 are LGHNT and FRNRAP. The trim removed 4 bases at V and 5 bases at J, leaving 7 bases unmatched. The CDR3 runs 16 residues. The CDR3 DNA reads as TGTGCTAGTGGTTCACGGACTAGCGGAACTACCGGGGAGCTGTTTTTT. This translates into CASGSRTSGTTGELFF.

DNA for the CDR3: TGTGCCAGCAGCTCACCGGGACAACTCTATGGCTACACCTTC. Translated: CASSSPGQLYGYTF. This chain uses TRBV7-9 with TRBJ1-2; the D gene is possibly TRBD1 (6 bases). Germline CDR1 is SEHNR and CDR2 is FQNEAQ (reference sequence). V lost 4 bases and J lost 4, with 13 bases in between. The length of the CDR3 is 14 residues.

The rearrangement uses TRBV19 and TRBJ2-7; maybe TRBD1 (6 bases). V lost 4 bases and J 1 base, leaving 8 bases between the germline ends. Germline CDR1 reads LNHDA; CDR2 reads SQIVND (reference sequence). The length of the CDR3 is 13 residues. The CDR3 here is CASSTQGSYEQYF. CDR3 sequence (DNA): TGTGCCAGTAGTACCCAGGGGTCCTACGAGCAGTACTTC.

V is TRBV2 and J is TRBJ2-7; D gene unclear. This CDR3 region has 14 residues. The germline V gene encodes CDR1 SNHLY and CDR2 FYNNEI. Trimming stripped 2 bases from V and 6 bases from J, with 14 bases between. The CDR3 nucleotides are TGTGCCAGCAGTGAAACCAACCTATCCCTCGAGCAGTACTTC. Amino acid sequence: CASSETNLSLEQYF.

This chain joins TRBV5-1 and TRBJ1-1; 7 positions match TRBD1. The trim removed 4 bases at V and 0 bases at J, leaving 9 bases unmatched. CDR1 and CDR2 from the germline V gene are SGHRS and YFSETQ. The CDR3 has 16 residues. The CDR3 sequence: CASSTGPGGMNTEAFF. The DNA of the CDR3 is TGCGCCAGCAGCACGGGTCCAGGGGGTATGAACACTGAAGCTTTCTTT.

V gene TRBV6-4 combines with J gene TRBJ2-1; 11 positions match TRBD2. The CDR3 runs to 14 residues. Germline-derived CDR1 and CDR2 are MRHNA and SNTAGT. V lost 5 bases, J lost 8 bases, and 5 bases stayed unmatched. CDR3 nucleotide sequence: TGTGCCAGCAGTTCGACTAGCGGGGAGCATGAGCAGTTCTTC. This translates into CASSSTSGEHEQFF.

V gene TRBV6-5 combines with J gene TRBJ1-1, with 10 nucleotides matching TRBD1. This CDR3 is 13 amino acids long. Germline loops: CDR1 MNHEY, CDR2 SVGAGI. The V and J ends lost 8 bases and 4 bases, in that order; junction bases with no gene match: 4. In DNA, the CDR3 is TGTGCCAGCTCGGGACAGGGGTTCACTGAAGCTTTCTTT. This encodes CASSGQGFTEAFF.

This chain links TRBV5-1 with TRBJ2-3; D uncertain. V shed 4 bases and J shed 2 bases, with 11 bases lying between them. Germline V CDR1 and CDR2: SGHRS, YFSETQ. The CDR3 spans 14 residues. The CDR3 DNA is TGCGCCAGCAGCCGTGACTGGCTCACAGATACGCAGTATTTT. Protein product: CASSRDWLTDTQYF.

The chain carries TRBV7-9 and TRBJ2-7, with 9 bases aligning to TRBD1. Germline V gene data show CDR1 as SEHNR and CDR2 as FQNEAQ (reference sequence). The CDR3 has 15 residues. Trimming removed 1 base from V and 2 bases from J; junction bases left unmatched: 3. The CDR3 spells CASSLGGQGAYEQYF. DNA of the CDR3: TGTGCCAGCAGCTTAGGGGGACAGGGTGCCTACGAGCAGTACTTC.

The chain employs TRBV23-1 and TRBJ2-5, with D possibly being TRBD1 (6 bases). TRBV23-1 is sorted into the ORF group, with uncertain function. The V end lost 4 bases, the J end lost 5 bases, and 14 bases lay between the germline ends. The CDR3 spans 14 residues. The CDR3 DNA is TGCGCCAGCAGTCCAGGCAGGGGTGGCGAGACCCAGTACTTC. Encoded protein: CASSPGRGGETQYF.

The chain recombines TRBV30 with TRBJ2-7; D is unclear. Trimming removed 3 bases from V and 3 bases from J, with 12 bases in between. This CDR3 has 13 residues. CDR1 and CDR2 (germline): GTSNPN, SVGIG (reference sequence). Written as DNA, the CDR3 is TGTGCCTGGAGACCCGTGGCCAGCTACGAGCAGTACTTC. Protein product: CAWRPVASYEQYF.

This chain joins TRBV19 and TRBJ2-7; 7 nucleotides line up with TRBD2. This CDR3 is 14 amino acids long. CDR1 is LNHDA, CDR2 SQIVND, per germline (reference sequence). The V and J ends lost 4 bases and 3 bases, in that order; junction bases with no gene match: 6. The CDR3 protein is CASSRAGAVYEQYF. The CDR3 DNA reads TGTGCCAGTAGTAGGGCGGGAGCGGTCTACGAGCAGTACTTC. The full variable domain, rest sourced from reference TRBV19 and TRBJ2-7, is DGGITQSPKYLFRKEGQNVTLSCEQNLNHDAMYWYRQDPGQGLRLIYYSQIVNDFQKGDIAEGYSVSREKKESFPLTVTSAQKNPTAFYLCASSRAGAVYEQYFGPGTRLTVT.

V is TRBV25-1 and J is TRBJ2-7; 8 nucleotides agree with TRBD1. V was pared by 4 bases and J by 6 bases, with 14 bases of the junction left unmatched. CDR1 is MGHDK and CDR2 is SYGVNS in the germline V gene. The CDR3 length is 16 residues. CDR3: CASSGDRPPSSPEQYF. The CDR3 nucleotides read TGTGCCAGCAGTGGGGACAGGCCACCCTCAAGTCCCGAGCAGTACTTC.

This chain uses TRBV24-1 with TRBJ2-3; 8 bases align to TRBD2. The V segment lost 1 base and the J segment 3 bases; nucleotides outside the gene matches: 5. The CDR3 runs to 16 residues. CDR1 KGHDR and CDR2 SFDVKD come from the germline V gene. CDR3 sequence reads: CATSDLSGSKTDTQYF. The CDR3 bases are TGTGCCACCAGTGATTTAAGCGGGAGTAAGACAGATACGCAGTATTTT.

The chain has TRBV9 and TRBJ2-7, with 7 bases lining up with TRBD1. This CDR3 comprises 13 residues. In germline, CDR1 is SGDLS, CDR2 YYNGEE. V was clipped by 5 bases and J by 3 bases; unmatched bases: 5. CDR3 sequence (DNA): TGTGCCAGCAGTGATCGACAGGGCTACGAGCAGTACTTC. This codes for CASSDRQGYEQYF. The full variable domain, completed using reference TRBV9 and TRBJ2-7, is DSGVTQTPKHLITATGQRVTLRCSPRSGDLSVYWYQQSLDQGLQFLIQYYNGEERAKGNILERFSAQQFPDLHSELNLSSLELGDSALYFCASSDRQGYEQYFGPGTRLTVT.

This chain uses TRBV3-1 (or the pseudogene TRBV3-2) with TRBJ1-1, with D perhaps matching TRBD1 (5 bases). The CDR3 is 16 residues long. Trimming pared 1 base from V and 4 bases from J, leaving 16 bases between. Germline CDR1 and CDR2: LGHDT and YNNKEL (reference sequence). DNA for the CDR3: TGTGCCAGCAGCCAAGGGGGCTATCGCGAGAGCACTGAAGCTTTCTTT. It codes for CASSQGGYRESTEAFF.

The chain carries TRBV7-2 and TRBJ2-7; 7 bases line up with TRBD2. Unmatched junction bases numbered 1, after V lost 2 bases and J lost 0 bases. This CDR3 is 14 amino acids long. Germline V gives CDR1 SGHTA, CDR2 FQGNSA. The CDR3 loop is CASSLRDYSYEQYF. CDR3 in DNA: TGTGCCAGCAGCTTACGGGACTACTCCTACGAGCAGTACTTC.

V usage is TRBV6-6 and J usage is TRBJ2-1; 14 nucleotides agree with TRBD2. Germline CDR1 is MNHNY and CDR2 is SVGAGI (reference sequence). The ends lost 5 bases at V and 5 bases at J; junction bases unmatched: 5. The CDR3 runs 16 residues. CDR3: CASSGRTSGRNNEQFF. The CDR3 bases are TGTGCCAGCAGTGGCCGGACTAGCGGGAGGAACAATGAGCAGTTCTTC.

This clone was picked up many times. This chain joins TRBV6-1 and TRBJ1-1; 11 bases agree with TRBD1. The CDR3 has 14 amino acids. The junction had 6 bases not matched to a gene; V was cut back by 2 bases and J by 10 bases. Germline-derived CDR1 and CDR2 are MNHNS and SASEGT. For the CDR3, the DNA is TGTGCCAGCAGTGAATCAGAGGACAGGGGGCCAGCTTTCTTT. Its translation: CASSESEDRGPAFF.

The chain carries TRBV27 and TRBJ2-2; D is unclear. The V gene lost 4 bases and the J gene lost 8 bases, with 17 bases spanning the gap. Germline values: CDR1 MNHEY, CDR2 SMNVEV (reference sequence). The CDR3 loop spans 15 amino acids. This chain's CDR3 is CASSSKLRSPGELFF. DNA for the CDR3: TGTGCCAGCAGTTCGAAACTGAGATCCCCGGGGGAGCTGTTTTTT.

This chain links TRBV11-3 with TRBJ2-3; TRBD2 agrees at 7 bases. The germline V gene has CDR1 SGHNT and CDR2 YENEEA. CDR3 size: 19 residues. The J segment lost 0 bases and the V segment lost 7 bases, leaving 19 bases of the junction unmatched. As DNA, the CDR3 is TGTGCCAGCAACCTCGCGGAAGGGAGGGCGAAGCCTAGCACAGATACGCAGTATTTT. Translation gives CASNLAEGRAKPSTDTQYF.

The chain combines TRBV7-6 with TRBJ2-1; 8 bases are a match to TRBD1. In germline, CDR1 is SGHVS, CDR2 FNYEAQ. V dropped 7 bases and J dropped 8; count of bases not matched to a gene: 13. The CDR3 sequence is 15 residues long. CDR3 loop: CASTLPTGVVDEQFF. The CDR3 nucleotides are TGTGCCAGCACTTTGCCGACAGGGGTTGTGGATGAGCAGTTCTTC.

The chain links TRBV5-5 to TRBJ2-2; D may be TRBD1 (5 bases). The CDR3 sequence is 15 residues long. V was trimmed by 2 bases and J by 3 bases, leaving 11 bases between them. Germline V gives CDR1 SGHKS, CDR2 YYEKEE (reference sequence). CDR3 bases: TGTGCCAGCAGCTTACGCCAGGGCCACACCGGGGAGCTGTTTTTT. The encoded protein is CASSLRQGHTGELFF.